This T cell receptor beta chain stems from a study of radiation and T cells in renal cell carcinoma. Study-level points and caveats: Without pretreatment biopsies, baseline tumor clonotype presence was undetermined.

This clone showed up just a few times. The antigen remains unidentified. Clones were sequenced by immunoSEQ multiplex PCR, and TCRdb holds only the in-frame ones, with some missing. In the table there are around 46,000 clones, approximately 80% of which are singletons. Germline values: CDR1 GTSNPN, CDR2 SVGIG (reference sequence). Trimming stripped 2 bases from V and 6 bases from J, with 8 bases between. The CDR3 loop spans 12 amino acids. Time point given: baseline pretreatment blood. Treatment reported: 15 Gy SBRT to primary tumor, nephrectomy 4 weeks later. The gene calls are TRBV30 and TRBJ2-1, with D perhaps TRBD2 (6 bases). The sequencing used blood, collected from a patient whose treatment included radiotherapy and nephrectomy. This TCR derives from a woman aged 70-85 years with renal cell carcinoma. For the CDR3, the DNA is TGTGCCTGGAGTTACGGGGGCAATGAGCAGTTCTTC. Amino acid sequence: CAWSYGGNEQFF.